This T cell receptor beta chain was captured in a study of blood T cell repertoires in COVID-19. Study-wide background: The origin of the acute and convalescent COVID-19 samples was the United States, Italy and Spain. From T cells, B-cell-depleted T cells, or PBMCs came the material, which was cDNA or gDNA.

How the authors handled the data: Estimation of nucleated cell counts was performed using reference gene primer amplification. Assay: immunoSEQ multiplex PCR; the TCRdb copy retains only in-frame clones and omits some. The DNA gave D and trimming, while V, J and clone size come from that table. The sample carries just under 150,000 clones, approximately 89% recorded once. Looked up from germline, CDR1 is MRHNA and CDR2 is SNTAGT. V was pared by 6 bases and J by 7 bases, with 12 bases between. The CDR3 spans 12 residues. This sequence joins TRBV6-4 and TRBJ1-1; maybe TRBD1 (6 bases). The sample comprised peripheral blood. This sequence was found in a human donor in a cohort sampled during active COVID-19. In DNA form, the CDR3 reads TGTGCCAGCAGAACAGGGCTTAATGAAGCTTTCTTT. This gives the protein CASRTGLNEAFF.